This TCR beta chain was recorded in a study of T cell responses to AZD1222 COVID-19 vaccine (dated by TCRdb to the early 2020s). Background for the entire study: TCR sequencing covered roughly 230 trial participants: nearly 210 given two doses of AZD1222 and about 26 given two doses of MenACWY control vaccine. Trial participants were enrolled by age into subgroups of 18-55, 56-69 and 70-plus years, and around 150, 28 and 57 TCR-sequenced participants, respectively, were included in these subgroups. Study-level results and caveats: Reportedly, almost half of the unique spike-specific TCRs recognized epitopes lying outside the regions that are mutated in the B.1.351 and B.1.1.7 variants. Most participants were white British and females outnumbered males, and the authors suggested that clonal diversity may have been underestimated. In the small 56-69-year group, the increase in depth fell short of significance, most likely because of low power. Because no day 14 peak-response samples were available, the repertoires could be characterized only after the peak T cell response. The whole spike protein was spanned by vaccine-associated CD4 TCRs, and dominant responses were seen in regions 160-218 and 743-854. Conclusions about previously exposed vaccinees were limited because only six AZD1222 recipients were SARS-CoV-2 seropositive at baseline. Spike-specific TCR breadth and depth rose significantly after two AZD1222 doses compared with day 0 and with MenACWY recipients.

The CDR3 regions of human TCRbeta chains were analyzed by immunosequencing. Under the source paper's analysis protocol: Repertoire TCRs were matched against a reference library of SARS-CoV-2-specific TCRs generated with the MIRA antigen-specificity platform. Breadth meant the fraction of unique TCRs that were SARS-CoV-2-associated, whereas depth meant the fraction of total T cells that were SARS-CoV-2-associated. Using the MIRA data, each spike-specific TCR was assigned both to the spike region to which the TCR was reactive and to a CD4 or CD8 class. Log10-transformed breadth and depth values were compared by one-way ANOVA with Sidak's multiple comparisons tests. Entries here come from immuneACCESS through TCRdb and include only in-frame sequences with V and J called. Some clones fail to appear in such tables; in the studies checked, an unresolved V gene covers under half of the shortfall, and the cause of the remainder is unknown. V, J and clone size derive from that table, while D and trimming were established from the DNA sequence. In this sample the table shows some 100,000 clones, approximately 90% of which occur a single time. The ten biggest clones cover around 7.1% of the sample.

Inclusive of the bounding cysteine and phenylalanine, the CDR3 is 17 residues long. Just CDR3 DNA is preserved here, 51 bases in frame from base 1. The junction shows trimming of 5 bases on V and 1 base on J, plus 17 bases between the germline ends. Via the germline V gene (reference sequence), CDR1 is LNHDA and CDR2 SQIVND. Worth noting for this clone: Its cognate antigen has yet to be identified. One base away there is no much larger clone; base qualities are not given.

The label giving this sample's time point can be read as: about 28 days (+/-7) after the second vaccine dose. AZD1222 recipients given second doses at about 4 weeks or at about 12 weeks were pooled, since spike-specific TCR depth and breadth were not found to differ between the two schedules. Vaccinee samples came from UK trials COV001 and COV002, including a single-blind randomized controlled phase 2/3 trial of AZD1222 (ChAdOx1 nCoV-19) in healthy adults. Trial participant PBMC samples were collected at day 0 and day 28 after the second dose for TCRbeta chain sequencing. The sequence was obtained from an adult who received the AZD1222 COVID-19 vaccine. The sequenced sample was peripheral blood, obtained 28 days after the second AZD1222 dose. The rearranged chain carries TRBV19 and TRBJ2-2; TRBD2 is perhaps the D gene, given 6 matching bases. Here the CDR3 is given as CASSPRPGLKNTGELFF. In nucleotides, the sequence is TGTGCCAGTAGTCCTCGGCCGGGACTGAAGAACACCGGGGAGCTGTTTTTT.